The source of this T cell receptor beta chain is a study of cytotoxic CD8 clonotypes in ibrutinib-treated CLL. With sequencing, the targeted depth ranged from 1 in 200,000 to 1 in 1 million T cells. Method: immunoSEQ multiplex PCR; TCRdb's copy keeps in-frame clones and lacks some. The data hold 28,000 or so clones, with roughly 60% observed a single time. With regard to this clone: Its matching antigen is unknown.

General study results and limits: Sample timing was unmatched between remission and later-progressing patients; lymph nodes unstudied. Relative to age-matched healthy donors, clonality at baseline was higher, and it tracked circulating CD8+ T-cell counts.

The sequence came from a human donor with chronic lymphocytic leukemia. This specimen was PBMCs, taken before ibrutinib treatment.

The CDR3, as DNA: TGTGCCAGCAGCCTAGCGGGGGCAGAGACCCAGTACTTC. Amino acid sequence: CASSLAGAETQYF. The V and J genes are TRBV6-5 and TRBJ2-5, with 10 positions matching TRBD2. Looked up from germline, CDR1 is MNHEY and CDR2 is SVGAGI. The CDR3 length is 13 residues. With V trimmed by 6 bases and J by 4 bases, 2 bases remained unmatched.